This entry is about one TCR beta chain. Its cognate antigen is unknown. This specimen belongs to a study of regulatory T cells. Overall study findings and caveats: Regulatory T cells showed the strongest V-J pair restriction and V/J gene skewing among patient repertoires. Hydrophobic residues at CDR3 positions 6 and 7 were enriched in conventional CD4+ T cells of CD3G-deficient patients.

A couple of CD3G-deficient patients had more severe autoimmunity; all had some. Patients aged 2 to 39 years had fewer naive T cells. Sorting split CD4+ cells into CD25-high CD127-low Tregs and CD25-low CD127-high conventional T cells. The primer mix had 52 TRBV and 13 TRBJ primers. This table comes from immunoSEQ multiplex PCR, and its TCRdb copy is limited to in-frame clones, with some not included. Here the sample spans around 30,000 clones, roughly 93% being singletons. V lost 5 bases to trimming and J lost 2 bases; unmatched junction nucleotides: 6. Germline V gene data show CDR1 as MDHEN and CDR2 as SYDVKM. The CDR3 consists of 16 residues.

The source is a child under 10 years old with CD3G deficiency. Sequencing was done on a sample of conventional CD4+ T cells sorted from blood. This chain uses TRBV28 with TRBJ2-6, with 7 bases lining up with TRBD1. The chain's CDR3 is CASSRDSLPGANVLTF. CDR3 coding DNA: TGTGCCAGCAGTAGGGACAGCCTTCCTGGGGCCAACGTCCTGACTTTC. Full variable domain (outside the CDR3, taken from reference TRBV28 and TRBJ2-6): DVKVTQSSRYLVKRTGEKVFLECVQDMDHENMFWYRQDPGLGLRLIYFSYDVKMKEKGDIPEGYSVSREKKERFSLILESASTNQTSMYLCASSRDSLPGANVLTFGAGSRLTVL.